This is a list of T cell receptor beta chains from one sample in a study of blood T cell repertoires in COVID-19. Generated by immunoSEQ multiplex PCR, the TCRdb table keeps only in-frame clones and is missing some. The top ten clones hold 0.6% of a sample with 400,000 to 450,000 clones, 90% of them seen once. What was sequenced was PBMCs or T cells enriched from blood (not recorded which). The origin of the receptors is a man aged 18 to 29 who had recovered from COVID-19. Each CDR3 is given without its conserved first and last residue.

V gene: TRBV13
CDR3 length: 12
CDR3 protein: ASSSDRAGYGYT

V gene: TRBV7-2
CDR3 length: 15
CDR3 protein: ASSSLGTSNVEDEQF

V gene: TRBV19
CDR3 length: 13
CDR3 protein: ASRKRAATDQPQH

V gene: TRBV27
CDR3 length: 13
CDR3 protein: ASNTNVGLYNEQF

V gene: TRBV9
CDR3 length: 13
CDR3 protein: ASSPDRGAGNTIY

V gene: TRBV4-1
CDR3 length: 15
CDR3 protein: ASSYPADGANIYEQY

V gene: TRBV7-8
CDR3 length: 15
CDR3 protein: ASRPRMGGRGVGEAF

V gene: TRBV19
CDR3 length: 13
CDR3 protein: ASSNRDRGGYGYT

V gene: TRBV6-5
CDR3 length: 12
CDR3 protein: ASSSAGAPKTQY

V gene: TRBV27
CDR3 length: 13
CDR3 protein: ASSWSSGRGNEQF

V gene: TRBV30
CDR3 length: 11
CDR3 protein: AWGRDSGNTIY

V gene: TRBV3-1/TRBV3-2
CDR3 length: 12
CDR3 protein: ASSQSGGSYGYT

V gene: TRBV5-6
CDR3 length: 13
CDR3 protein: ASSLWGGSNEKLF

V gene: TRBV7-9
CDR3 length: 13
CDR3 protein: ASSHGLSGANVLT

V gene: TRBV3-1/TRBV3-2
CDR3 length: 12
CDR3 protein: ASSQRDSQETQY

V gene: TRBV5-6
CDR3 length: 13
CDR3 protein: ASSLVGVAVDGYT

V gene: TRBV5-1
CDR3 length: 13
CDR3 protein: ASSSGTGFTGELF

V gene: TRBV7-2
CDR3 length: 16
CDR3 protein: ASSLVGYGGGAYNEQF

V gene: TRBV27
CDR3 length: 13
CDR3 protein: ASRHSAGSIYEQY

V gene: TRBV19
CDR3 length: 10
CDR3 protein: ASSITFGGYT

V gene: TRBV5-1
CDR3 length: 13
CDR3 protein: ASSLEPTGNTEAF

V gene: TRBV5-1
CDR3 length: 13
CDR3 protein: ASSLETGRNTEAF

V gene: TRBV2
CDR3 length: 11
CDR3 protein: ASTAESNQPQH

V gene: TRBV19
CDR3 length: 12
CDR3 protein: ASSTRDKSYGYT

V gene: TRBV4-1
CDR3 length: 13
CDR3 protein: ASSQVPPGRYGYT

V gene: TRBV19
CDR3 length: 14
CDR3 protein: ASSSRTSGRGGELF

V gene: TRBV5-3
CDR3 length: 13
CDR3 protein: ARSFFQNSGNTIY

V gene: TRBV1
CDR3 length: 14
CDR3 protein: TSSPGLDRRPYEQY

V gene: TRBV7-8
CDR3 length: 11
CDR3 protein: ASSLEPPLEAF

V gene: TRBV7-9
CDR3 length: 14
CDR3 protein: ASSFRAGATNEKLF

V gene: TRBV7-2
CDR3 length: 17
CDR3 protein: ASSLEGLATRLGYNEQF

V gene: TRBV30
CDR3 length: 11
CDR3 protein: AWSVRGNEKLF

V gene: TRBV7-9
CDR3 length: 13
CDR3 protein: ASSRTQGANTEAF

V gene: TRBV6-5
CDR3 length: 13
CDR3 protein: ASLRGGSSNQPQH

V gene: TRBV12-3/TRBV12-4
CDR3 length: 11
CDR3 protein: ASSLAQGAGYT

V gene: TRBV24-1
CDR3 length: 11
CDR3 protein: ATSDLSGTALH

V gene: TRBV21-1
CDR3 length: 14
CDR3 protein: ASSSDEGQAGYEQY